This T cell receptor beta chain was profiled in a study of CD8 T cells in Susac syndrome. General study results and limits: As the study acknowledged, the number of individuals in its TCR sequencing and HLA analysis was relatively small.

Concerning this clonotype itself: The antigen is unknown.

The CDR3 loop spans 11 amino acids. Trimming shortened V by 5 bases and J by 12 bases, and 14 bases separated the two germline ends. CDR1 GTSNPN and CDR2 SVGIG come from the germline V gene (reference sequence). Both CD4+ and CD8+ T cells were negatively isolated, and TEMRA cells underwent FACS enrichment. RNA in amounts of about 0.5 to 1 ug was reverse transcribed with random hexamers. Each CDR3 protein gets one entry after TCRdb re-called the immunoSEQ multiplex PCR reads with MiXCR. The data show about 300,000 distinct CDR3 sequences, with about 85% seen just once and 0.095% to 0.14% held by the top ten.

The chain employs TRBV30 and TRBJ2-1; D remains unclear. Sequencing was done on a sample of CD8+ T cells from PBMCs. The sequence was collected from a human donor with multiple sclerosis. Here the CDR3 DNA reads TGTGCCTGGGGTGCCGGGTCACGGCAGTTCTTC. It codes for CAWGAGSRQFF.